The sequence of this T cell receptor beta chain was determined in a study of beta chain features in type 1 diabetes. Study-level findings and limits: The naive, central memory and Treg TCRB repertoires of patients appeared to be more similar to one another than those of healthy donors. VDJ junctions sequenced from type 1 diabetes patients showed fewer insertions and more deletions. When Type 1 diabetes patients were examined, their TCRB CDR3s proved moderately but significantly shorter in all four CD4+ subsets. Cells carrying high TCR expression could end up over-represented when cDNA is sequenced.

The authors reverse transcribed all of the isolated RNA, so sequencing captured expressed TCRB transcripts. When averaged, stem cell-like memory T cell samples yielded about a million reads. The method was immunoSEQ multiplex PCR; TCRdb's version includes in-frame clones alone and lacks a portion of them. Of about 47,000 clones detected, roughly 45% appear once; the ten largest clones hold about 0.13%. Details on this clone: What it binds is unknown.

This receptor was identified in a man aged 30 to 39 with type 1 diabetes. The specimen was stem cell memory CD4+ T cells from blood.

The CDR3 coding sequence is TGTGCCAGCAGTTACTCTGAGGTTTACGAGCAGTACTTC. As protein: CASSYSEVYEQYF. This chain joins TRBV6-6 and TRBJ2-7; D call uncertain. Germline V gene sequence: CDR1 MNHNY, CDR2 SVGAGI (reference sequence). This CDR3 has 13 residues. Trimming cost V 0 bases and J 4 bases, with 7 bases left between them.